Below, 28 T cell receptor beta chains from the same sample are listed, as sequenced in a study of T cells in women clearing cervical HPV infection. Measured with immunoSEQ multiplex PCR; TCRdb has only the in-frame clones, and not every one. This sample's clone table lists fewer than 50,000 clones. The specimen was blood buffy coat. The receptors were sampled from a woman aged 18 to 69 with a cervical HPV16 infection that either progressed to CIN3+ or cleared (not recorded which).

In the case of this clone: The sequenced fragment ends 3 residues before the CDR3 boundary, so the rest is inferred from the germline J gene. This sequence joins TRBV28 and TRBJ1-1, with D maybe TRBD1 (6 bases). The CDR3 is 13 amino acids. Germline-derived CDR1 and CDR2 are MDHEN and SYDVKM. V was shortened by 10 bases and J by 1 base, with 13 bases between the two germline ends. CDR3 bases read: TGTGCCACAAAGGGACAATCGAACACTGAA. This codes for CATKGQSNTE. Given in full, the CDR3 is CATKGQSNTEAFF.

The CDR3 region is CSARPVRPEQGQETQYF. Incomplete CDR3 DNA: TGCAGTGCTAGACCTGTGCGACCCGAGCAGGGGCAAGAGACC. This chain links TRBV20-1 with TRBJ2-5, with D maybe TRBD1 (6 bases). Sequencing ends 3 residues short of the CDR3 end; the germline J gene provides the rest. Trimming cost V 2 bases and J 2 bases, with 21 bases left between them. CDR1 and CDR2 from the germline V gene are DFQATT and SNEGSKA (reference sequence). CDR3 length: 17 residues.

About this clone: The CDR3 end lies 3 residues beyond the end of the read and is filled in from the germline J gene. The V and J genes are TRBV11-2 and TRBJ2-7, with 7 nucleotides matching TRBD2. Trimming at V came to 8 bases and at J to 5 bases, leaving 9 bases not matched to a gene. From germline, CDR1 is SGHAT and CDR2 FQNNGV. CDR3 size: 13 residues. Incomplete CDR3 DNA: TGTGCCAGCCGCCGCGGGAGTCCCCACGAG. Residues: CASRRGSPHE. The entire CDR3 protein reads CASRRGSPHEQYF. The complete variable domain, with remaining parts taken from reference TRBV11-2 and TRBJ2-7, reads EAGVAQSPRYKIIEKRQSVAFWCNPISGHATLYWYQQILGQGPKLLIQFQNNGVVDDSQLPKDRFSAERLKGVDSTLKIQPAKLEDSAVYLCASRRGSPHEQYFGPGTRLTVT.

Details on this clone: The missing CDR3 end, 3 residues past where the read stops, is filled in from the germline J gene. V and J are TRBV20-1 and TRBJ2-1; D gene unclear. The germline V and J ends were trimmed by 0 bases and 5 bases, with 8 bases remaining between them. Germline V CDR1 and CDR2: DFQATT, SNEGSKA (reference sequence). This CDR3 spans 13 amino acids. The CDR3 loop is CSARDFQNNEQFF. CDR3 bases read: TGCAGTGCTAGAGATTTTCAGAACAATGAG.

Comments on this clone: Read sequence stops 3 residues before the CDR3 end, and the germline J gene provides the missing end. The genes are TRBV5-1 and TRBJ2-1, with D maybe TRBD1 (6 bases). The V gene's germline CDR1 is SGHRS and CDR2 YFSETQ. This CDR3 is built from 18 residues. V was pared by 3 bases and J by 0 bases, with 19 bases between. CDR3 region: CASSSGTRTLHSYNEQFF. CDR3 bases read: TGCGCCAGCAGCTCGGGGACACGAACTCTCCACTCCTACAATGAG.

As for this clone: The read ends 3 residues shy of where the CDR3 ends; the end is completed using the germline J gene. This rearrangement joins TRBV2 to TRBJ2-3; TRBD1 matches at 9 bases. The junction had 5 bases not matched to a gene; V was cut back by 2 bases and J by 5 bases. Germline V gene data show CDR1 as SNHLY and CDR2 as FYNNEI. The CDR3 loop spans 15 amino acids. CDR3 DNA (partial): TGTGCCAGCAGTGAAAGACAGGGGGTTGGAGATACG. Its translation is CASSERQGVGDT. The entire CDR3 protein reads CASSERQGVGDTQYF.

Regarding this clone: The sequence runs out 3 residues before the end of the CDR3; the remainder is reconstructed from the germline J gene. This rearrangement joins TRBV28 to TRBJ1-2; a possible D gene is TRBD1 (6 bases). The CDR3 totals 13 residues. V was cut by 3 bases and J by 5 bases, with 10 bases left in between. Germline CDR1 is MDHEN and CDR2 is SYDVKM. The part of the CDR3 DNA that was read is TGTGCCAGCAGTTTTCAGGGGCAATATGGC. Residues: CASSFQGQYG. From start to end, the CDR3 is CASSFQGQYGYTF.

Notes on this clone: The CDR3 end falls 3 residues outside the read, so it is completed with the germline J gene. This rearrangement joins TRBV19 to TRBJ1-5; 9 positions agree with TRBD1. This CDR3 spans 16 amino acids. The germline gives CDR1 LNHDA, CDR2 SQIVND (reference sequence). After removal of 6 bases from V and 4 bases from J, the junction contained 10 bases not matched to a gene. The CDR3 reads CASRKIKGQGNQPQHF. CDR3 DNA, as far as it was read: TGTGCCAGTAGAAAAATCAAAGGACAGGGGAATCAGCCC.

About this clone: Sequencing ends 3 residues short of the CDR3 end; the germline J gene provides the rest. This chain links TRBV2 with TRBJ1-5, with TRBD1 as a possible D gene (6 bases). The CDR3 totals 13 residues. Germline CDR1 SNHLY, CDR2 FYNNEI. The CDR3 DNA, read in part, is TGTGCCAGCAGAGCCCGGGAGGGACAACCC. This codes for CASRAREGQP. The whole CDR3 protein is CASRAREGQPQHF.

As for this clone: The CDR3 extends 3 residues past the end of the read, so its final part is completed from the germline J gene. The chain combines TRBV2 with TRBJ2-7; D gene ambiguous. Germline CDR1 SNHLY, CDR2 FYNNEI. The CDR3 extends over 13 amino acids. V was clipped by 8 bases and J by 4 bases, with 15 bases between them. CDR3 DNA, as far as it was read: TGTGCCAGCCTCTTCGGGTTTCTTTACGAG. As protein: CASLFGFLYE. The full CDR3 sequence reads CASLFGFLYEQYF. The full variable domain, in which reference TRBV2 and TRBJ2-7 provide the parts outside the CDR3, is EPEVTQTPSHQVTQMGQEVILRCVPISNHLYFYWYRQILGQKVEFLVSFYNNEISEKSEIFDDQFSVERPDGSNFTLKIRSTKLEDSAMYFCASLFGFLYEQYFGPGTRLTVT.

CDR3 residues: CASSQTGQRATNEKLFF. The CDR3 bases that were read are TGTGCCAGCTCACAAACTGGACAGCGAGCAACTAATGAAAAA. The chain uses TRBV18 and TRBJ1-4; tentative D call: TRBD1 (6 bases). Coverage ceases 3 residues before the CDR3 finishes, and the germline J gene fills in the end. The germline CDR1 and CDR2 sequences are KGHSH and LQKENI. The CDR3 is made up of 17 amino acids. V lost 4 bases and J lost 0, with 15 bases in between.

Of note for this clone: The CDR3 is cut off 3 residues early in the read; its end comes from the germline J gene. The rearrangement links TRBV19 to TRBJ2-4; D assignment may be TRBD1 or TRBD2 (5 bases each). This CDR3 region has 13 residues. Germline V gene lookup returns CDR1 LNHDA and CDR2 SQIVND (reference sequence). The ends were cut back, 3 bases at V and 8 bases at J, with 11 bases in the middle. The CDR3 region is CASSMREGDIQYF. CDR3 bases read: TGTGCCAGTAGTATGAGGGAAGGGGACATT.

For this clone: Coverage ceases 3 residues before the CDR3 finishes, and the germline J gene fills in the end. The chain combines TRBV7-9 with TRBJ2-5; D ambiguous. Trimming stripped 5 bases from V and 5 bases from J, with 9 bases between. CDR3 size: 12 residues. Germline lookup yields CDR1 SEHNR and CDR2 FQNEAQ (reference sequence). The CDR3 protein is CASSQRQETQYF. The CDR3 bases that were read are TGTGCCAGCAGCCAAAGGCAGGAGACC.

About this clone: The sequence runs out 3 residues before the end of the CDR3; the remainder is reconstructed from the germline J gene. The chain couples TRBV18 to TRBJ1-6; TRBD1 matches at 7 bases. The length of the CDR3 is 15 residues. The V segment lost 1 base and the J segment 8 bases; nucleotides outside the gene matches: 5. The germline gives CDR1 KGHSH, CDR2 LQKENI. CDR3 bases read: TGTGCCAGCTCACCACTTGGACAGGAGGATTCACCC. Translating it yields CASSPLGQEDSP. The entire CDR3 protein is CASSPLGQEDSPLHF.

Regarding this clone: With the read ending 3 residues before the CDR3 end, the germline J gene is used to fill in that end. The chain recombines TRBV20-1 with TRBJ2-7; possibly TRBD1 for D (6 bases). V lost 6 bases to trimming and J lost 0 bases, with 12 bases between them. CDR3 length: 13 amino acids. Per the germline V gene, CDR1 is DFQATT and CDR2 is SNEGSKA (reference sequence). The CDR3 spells CSAPGRGSYEQYF. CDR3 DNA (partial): TGCAGTGCCCCCGGCAGGGGCTCCTACGAG.

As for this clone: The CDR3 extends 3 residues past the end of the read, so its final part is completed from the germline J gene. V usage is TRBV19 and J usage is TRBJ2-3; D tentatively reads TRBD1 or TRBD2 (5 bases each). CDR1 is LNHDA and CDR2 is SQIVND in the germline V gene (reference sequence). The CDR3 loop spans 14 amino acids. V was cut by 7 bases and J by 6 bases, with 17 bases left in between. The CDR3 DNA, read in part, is TGTGCCAGTACCAAGAGGGCAGGGAGCGATACG. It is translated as CASTKRAGSDT. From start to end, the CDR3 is CASTKRAGSDTQYF.

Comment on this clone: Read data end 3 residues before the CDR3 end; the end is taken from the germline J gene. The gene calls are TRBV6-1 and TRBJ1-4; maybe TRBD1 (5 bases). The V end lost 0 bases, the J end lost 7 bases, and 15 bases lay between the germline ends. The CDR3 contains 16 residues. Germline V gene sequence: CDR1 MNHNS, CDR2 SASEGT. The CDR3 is CASSEAAGGNAEKLFF. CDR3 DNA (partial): TGTGCCAGCAGTGAAGCGGCCGGGGGAAACGCTGAAAAA.

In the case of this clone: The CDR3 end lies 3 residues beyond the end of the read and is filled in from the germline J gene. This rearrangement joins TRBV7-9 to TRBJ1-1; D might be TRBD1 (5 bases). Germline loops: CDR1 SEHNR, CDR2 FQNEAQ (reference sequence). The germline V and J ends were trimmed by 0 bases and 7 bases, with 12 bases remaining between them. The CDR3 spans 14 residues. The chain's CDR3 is CASSLAQGASEAFF. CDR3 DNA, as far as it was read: TGTGCCAGCAGCTTAGCGCAGGGCGCCAGTGAA.

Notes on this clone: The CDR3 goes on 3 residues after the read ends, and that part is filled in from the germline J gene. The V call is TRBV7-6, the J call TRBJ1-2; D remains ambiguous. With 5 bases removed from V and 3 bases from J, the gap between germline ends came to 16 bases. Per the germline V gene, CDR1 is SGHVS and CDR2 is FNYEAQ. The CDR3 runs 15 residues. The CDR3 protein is CASSHTLRGDYGYTF. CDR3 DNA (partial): TGTGCCAGCAGCCACACTCTTCGGGGAGACTATGGC.

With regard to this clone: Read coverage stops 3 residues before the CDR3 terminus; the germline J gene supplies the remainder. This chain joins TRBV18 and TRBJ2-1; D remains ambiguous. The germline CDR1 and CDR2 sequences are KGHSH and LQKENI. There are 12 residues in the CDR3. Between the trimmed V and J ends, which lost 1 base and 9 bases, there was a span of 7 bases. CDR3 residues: CASSPQLVEQFF. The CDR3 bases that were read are TGTGCCAGCTCACCACAACTGGTTGAG.

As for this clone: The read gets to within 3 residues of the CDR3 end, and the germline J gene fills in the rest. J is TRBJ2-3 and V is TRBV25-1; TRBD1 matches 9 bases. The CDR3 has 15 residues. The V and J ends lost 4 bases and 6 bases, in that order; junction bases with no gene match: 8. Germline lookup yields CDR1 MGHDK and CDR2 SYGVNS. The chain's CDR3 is CASSVSDRGDDTQYF. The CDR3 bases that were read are TGTGCCAGCAGTGTATCGGACAGGGGAGATGATACG.

The part of the CDR3 DNA that was read is TGCAGCGCTGATCAGGGGGCCCATGGC. This codes for CSADQGAHG. The entire CDR3 protein reads CSADQGAHGYTF. This sequence joins TRBV29-1 and TRBJ1-2; TRBD1 matches 8 bases. The sequence runs out 3 residues before the end of the CDR3; the remainder is reconstructed from the germline J gene. The junction had 7 bases not matched to a gene; V was cut back by 7 bases and J by 6 bases. In germline, CDR1 is SQVTM, CDR2 ANQGSEA. The CDR3 runs 12 residues. Supplemented by reference TRBV29-1 and TRBJ1-2, the full variable domain reads SAVISQKPSRDICQRGTSLTIQCQVDSQVTMMFWYRQQPGQSLTLIATANQGSEATYESGFVIDKFPISRPNLTFSTLTVSNMSPEDSSIYLCSADQGAHGYTFGSGTRLTVV.

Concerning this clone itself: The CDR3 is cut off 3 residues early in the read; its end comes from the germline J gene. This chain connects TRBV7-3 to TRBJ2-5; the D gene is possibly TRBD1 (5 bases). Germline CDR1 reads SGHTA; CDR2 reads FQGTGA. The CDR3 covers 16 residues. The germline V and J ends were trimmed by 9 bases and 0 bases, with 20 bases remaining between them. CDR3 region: CARQEQVRGNQETQYF. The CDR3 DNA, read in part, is TGTGCCAGACAGGAACAGGTAAGGGGAAACCAAGAGACC.

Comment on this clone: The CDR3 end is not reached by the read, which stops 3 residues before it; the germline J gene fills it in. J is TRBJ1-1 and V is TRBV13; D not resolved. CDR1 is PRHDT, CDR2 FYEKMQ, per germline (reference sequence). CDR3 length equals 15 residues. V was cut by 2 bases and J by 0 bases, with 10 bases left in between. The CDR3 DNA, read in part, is TGTGCCAGCAGCTTATTCACAGCCATGAACACTGAA. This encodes CASSLFTAMNTE. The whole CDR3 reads CASSLFTAMNTEAFF.

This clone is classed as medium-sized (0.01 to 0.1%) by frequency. The CDR3: CASSLDRGITGELFF. The part of the CDR3 DNA that was read is TGTGCCAGCAGCTTGGACAGGGGTATCACCGGGGAG. The chain couples TRBV7-9 to TRBJ2-2; 9 nucleotides line up with TRBD1. From the germline J gene comes the end of the CDR3, since the read stops 3 residues before it. Germline V gene sequence: CDR1 SEHNR, CDR2 FQNEAQ (reference sequence). This CDR3 region has 15 residues. V lost 3 bases to trimming and J lost 4 bases; unmatched junction nucleotides: 3. The full variable domain, rest sourced from reference TRBV7-9 and TRBJ2-2, is DTGVSQNPRHKITKRGQNVTFRCDPISEHNRLYWYRQTLGQGPEFLTYFQNEAQLEKSRLLSDRFSAERPKGSFSTLEIQRTEQGDSAMYLCASSLDRGITGELFFGEGSRLTVL.

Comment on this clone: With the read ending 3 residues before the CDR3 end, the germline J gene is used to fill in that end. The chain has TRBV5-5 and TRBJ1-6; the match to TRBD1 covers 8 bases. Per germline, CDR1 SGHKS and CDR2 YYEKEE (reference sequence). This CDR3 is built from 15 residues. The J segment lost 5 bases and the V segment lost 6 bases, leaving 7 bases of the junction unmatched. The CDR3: CASTMRTGNNSPLHF. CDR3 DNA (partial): TGTGCCAGCACCATGCGGACAGGGAATAATTCACCC. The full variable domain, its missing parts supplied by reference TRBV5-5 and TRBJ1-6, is DAGVTQSPTHLIKTRGQQVTLRCSPISGHKSVSWYQQVLGQGPQFIFQYYEKEERGRGNFPDRFSARQFPNYSSELNVNALLLGDSALYLCASTMRTGNNSPLHFGNGTRLTVT.

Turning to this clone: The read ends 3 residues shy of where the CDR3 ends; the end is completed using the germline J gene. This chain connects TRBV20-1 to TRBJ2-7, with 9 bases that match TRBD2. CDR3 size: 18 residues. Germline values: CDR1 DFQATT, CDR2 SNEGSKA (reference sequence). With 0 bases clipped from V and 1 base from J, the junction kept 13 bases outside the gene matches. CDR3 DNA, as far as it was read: TGCAGTGCTAGAGATGCCACCGGGCTAAGCGGGAGGTCCTACGAG. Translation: CSARDATGLSGRSYE. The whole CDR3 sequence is CSARDATGLSGRSYEQYF.

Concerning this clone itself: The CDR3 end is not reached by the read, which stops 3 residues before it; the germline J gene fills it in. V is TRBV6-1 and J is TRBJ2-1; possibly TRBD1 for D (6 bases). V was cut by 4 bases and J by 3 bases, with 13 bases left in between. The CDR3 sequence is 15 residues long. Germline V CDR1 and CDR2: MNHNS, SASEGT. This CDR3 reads CASSVTGNLYNEQFF. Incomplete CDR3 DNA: TGTGCCAGCAGTGTAACAGGGAATCTCTACAATGAG.